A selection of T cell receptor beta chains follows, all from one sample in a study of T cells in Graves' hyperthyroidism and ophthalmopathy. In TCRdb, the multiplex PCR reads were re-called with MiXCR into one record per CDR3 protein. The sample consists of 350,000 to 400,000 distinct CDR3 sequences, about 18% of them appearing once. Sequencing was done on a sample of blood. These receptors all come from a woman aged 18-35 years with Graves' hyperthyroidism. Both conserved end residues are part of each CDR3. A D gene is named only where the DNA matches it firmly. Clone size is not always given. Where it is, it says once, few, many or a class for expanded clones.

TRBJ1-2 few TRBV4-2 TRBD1 CASSQGQNYTF TGTGCCAGCAGCCAGGGACAGAACTACACCTTC
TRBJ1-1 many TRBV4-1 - CASSRIWTSTEAFF TGCGCCAGCAGCCGAATCTGGACGAGCACTGAAGCTTTCTTT
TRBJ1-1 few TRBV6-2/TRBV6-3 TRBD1 CASRLDRANTEAFF TGTGCCAGCAGACTGGACAGGGCGAACACTGAAGCTTTCTTT
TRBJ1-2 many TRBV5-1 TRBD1 CASSLMPLTGGNGYTF TGCGCCAGCAGCTTGATGCCCTTGACAGGGGGGAATGGCTACACCTTC
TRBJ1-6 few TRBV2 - CASKFSPLFSPLHF TGTGCCAGCAAATTTTCACCCCTATTTTCACCCCTCCACTTT
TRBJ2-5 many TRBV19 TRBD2 CASSRGLARIIQETQYF TGTGCCAGTAGTCGCGGACTAGCGCGTATAATCCAAGAGACCCAGTACTTC
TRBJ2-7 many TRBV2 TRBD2 CASSDLSSGGVFYEQYF TGTGCCAGCAGTGATCTGTCTAGCGGGGGGGTCTTCTACGAGCAGTACTTC
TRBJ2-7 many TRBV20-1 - CSASGAEGAYEQYF TGCAGTGCTAGCGGAGCGGAGGGCGCCTACGAGCAGTACTTC
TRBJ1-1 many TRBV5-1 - CASSLEKYTEAFF TGCGCCAGCAGCTTGGAGAAATACACTGAAGCTTTCTTT
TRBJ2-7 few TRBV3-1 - CASGNRVGYEQYF TGTGCCAGCGGTAACAGGGTAGGCTACGAGCAGTACTTC
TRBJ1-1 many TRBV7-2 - CASSYRDGNTEAFF TGTGCCAGCAGCTACCGGGACGGAAACACTGAAGCTTTCTTT
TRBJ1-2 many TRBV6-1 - CASSPLLTF TGTGCCAGCAGTCCCCTGCTCACCTTC
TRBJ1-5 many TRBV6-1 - CASSPGPTHQPQHF TGTGCCAGCAGCCCCGGGCCAACCCATCAGCCCCAGCATTTT
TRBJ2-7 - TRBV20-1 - CSARRTAPEQYF TGCAGTGCTAGAAGGACAGCCCCCGAGCAGTACTTC
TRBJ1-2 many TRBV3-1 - CASSQVLGGNYGYTF TGTGCCAGCAGCCAAGTACTAGGGGGTAACTATGGCTACACCTTC